This entry lists 14 T cell receptor beta chains sequenced from one sample in a study of early T cells in non-severe SARS-CoV-2 infection. Each CDR3 protein is one row after TCRdb ran MiXCR on the 5' RACE reads. The repertoire holds some 57,000 distinct CDR3 sequences, with roughly 8.7% as singletons. Sequencing used whole blood, obtained at baseline. The receptors derive from an adult who was a healthcare worker with PCR-confirmed SARS-CoV-2 infection or an uninfected control (not recorded which).

There are a few counts of this clonotype. This sequence joins TRBV4-1 and TRBJ1-2; possible D gene TRBD1, 5 bases. With 1 base removed from V and 3 bases from J, the gap between germline ends came to 15 bases. Germline CDR1 reads MGHRA; CDR2 reads YSYEKL. The length of the CDR3 is 16 residues. The CDR3 here is CASSQGREGWYYGYTF. The DNA of the CDR3 is TGCGCCAGCAGCCAAGGCAGGGAGGGGTGGTACTATGGCTACACCTTC.

The rearrangement joins TRBV11-2 to TRBJ2-3, with D possibly matching TRBD2 (6 bases). V was trimmed by 5 bases and J by 5 bases, leaving 14 bases between them. The CDR3 totals 14 residues. The germline gives CDR1 SGHAT, CDR2 FQNNGV. The CDR3 reads CASSNPQGGDTQYF. The CDR3 nucleotides read TGTGCCAGCAGCAACCCCCAGGGAGGAGATACGCAGTATTTT.

The chain carries TRBV29-1 and TRBJ1-2; possibly TRBD1 for D (6 bases). Germline lookup yields CDR1 SQVTM and CDR2 ANQGSEA. The CDR3 spans 14 residues. V gave up 0 bases and J gave up 4 bases, with 12 bases separating them. CDR3 residues: CSVEDRGTLYGYTF. The DNA for the CDR3 is TGCAGCGTTGAAGATCGGGGGACACTCTATGGCTACACCTTC. Variable domain in full (rest from reference TRBV29-1 and TRBJ1-2): SAVISQKPSRDICQRGTSLTIQCQVDSQVTMMFWYRQQPGQSLTLIATANQGSEATYESGFVIDKFPISRPNLTFSTLTVSNMSPEDSSIYLCSVEDRGTLYGYTFGSGTRLTVV.

At least ten counts were recorded for this clonotype. The J gene is TRBJ2-7, the V gene TRBV18; D may match TRBD1 or TRBD2 (5 bases each). V was shortened by 0 bases and J by 5 bases, with 8 bases between the two germline ends. CDR1 and CDR2 from the germline V gene are KGHSH and LQKENI. The CDR3 loop spans 13 amino acids. CDR3 DNA: TGTGCCAGCTCACCACCGGGGGAAGACGAGCAGTACTTC. Protein: CASSPPGEDEQYF.

This clonotype was observed a few times. The chain combines TRBV30 with TRBJ2-3; tentatively, D is TRBD1 (5 bases). The germline V and J ends were trimmed by 0 bases and 3 bases, with 10 bases remaining between them. From germline, CDR1 is GTSNPN and CDR2 SVGIG (reference sequence). The CDR3 has 14 amino acids. The CDR3 region is CAWSVTAGTDTQYF. CDR3 DNA sequence: TGTGCCTGGAGTGTCACAGCAGGGACAGATACGCAGTATTTT.

This clonotype was seen many times. The CDR3 region has the DNA TGTGCCAGCAGTGAGCTCCGGGGCGGCACCTACAATGAGCAGTTCTTC. Translating it yields CASSELRGGTYNEQFF. This chain joins TRBV2 and TRBJ2-1; perhaps D is TRBD1 or TRBD2 (5 bases each). CDR1 SNHLY and CDR2 FYNNEI come from the germline V gene. V lost 3 bases, J lost 2 bases, and 14 bases lay in between. This CDR3 is built from 16 residues.

This clonotype was seen at least ten times. The rearrangement links TRBV5-4 to TRBJ2-5; TRBD1 agrees at 9 bases. CDR3 length: 15 residues. The trim removed 0 bases at V and 1 base at J, leaving 1 base unmatched. Germline values: CDR1 SGHNT, CDR2 YYREEE (reference sequence). In nucleotides, the CDR3 is TGTGCCAGCAGCTTGGTGGGACAGGGCCAAGAGACCCAGTACTTC. Translated: CASSLVGQGQETQYF.

This clonotype was picked up many times. J is TRBJ1-4 and V is TRBV6-5, with TRBD1 identical over 9 bases. CDR1 is MNHEY, CDR2 SVGAGI, per germline. This CDR3 has 15 amino acids. V shed 5 bases and J 7 bases; nucleotides not matched to a gene: 8. The CDR3 nucleotides are TGTGCCAGCAGTGCGACGGACAGGGGAGCTGAAAAACTGTTTTTT. It yields the protein CASSATDRGAEKLFF.

In its sample, this clonotype was seen many times. The genes are TRBV12-5 and TRBJ2-7, with 8 bases matching TRBD1. CDR3 length: 15 amino acids. V was pared by 5 bases and J by 2 bases, with 8 bases of the junction left unmatched. Per germline, CDR1 LGHNT and CDR2 FRNRAP. DNA for the CDR3: TGTGCTAGTGGTGCCCGGGACAGGAATACCTACGAGCAGTACTTC. This translates into CASGARDRNTYEQYF.

The chain employs TRBV19 and TRBJ1-5, with 7 bases that match TRBD1. The V and J ends lost 7 bases and 4 bases, in that order; junction bases with no gene match: 7. Germline V gene data show CDR1 as LNHDA and CDR2 as SQIVND (reference sequence). This CDR3 comprises 14 residues. Here the CDR3 reads CASISNRGNQPQHF. The CDR3 DNA is TGTGCCAGTATCTCAAACAGGGGTAATCAGCCCCAGCATTTT.

The V gene is TRBV20-1, the J gene TRBJ1-4; D unresolved. CDR3 size: 15 residues. The ends were cut back, 6 bases at V and 6 bases at J, with 20 bases in the middle. Germline CDR1 is DFQATT and CDR2 is SNEGSKA (reference sequence). The CDR3 DNA is TGCAGTGCGCCTACATCGACAAGGCAGGATGAAAAACTGTTTTTT. Its protein product is CSAPTSTRQDEKLFF.

The rearrangement joins TRBV27 to TRBJ2-7; 7 bases match TRBD2. V lost 0 bases, J lost 1 base, and 9 bases stayed unmatched. The CDR3 extends over 17 amino acids. CDR1 and CDR2 (germline): MNHEY, SMNVEV (reference sequence). CDR3: CASSLSMGTSESYEQYF. DNA for the CDR3: TGTGCCAGCAGTTTATCAATGGGTACTAGCGAGTCCTACGAGCAGTACTTC.

At least ten counts were recorded for this clonotype. The chain carries TRBV11-2 and TRBJ2-7; TRBD2 matches at 7 bases. Trimming at V came to 2 bases and at J to 2 bases, leaving 6 bases not matched to a gene. Per germline, CDR1 SGHAT and CDR2 FQNNGV. The CDR3 runs to 15 residues. The CDR3, as DNA: TGTGCCAGCAGCTTAATAGCGGGCCCTGCCTACGAGCAGTACTTC. Translated: CASSLIAGPAYEQYF. The variable domain in full, with the rest retrieved from reference TRBV11-2 and TRBJ2-7, is EAGVAQSPRYKIIEKRQSVAFWCNPISGHATLYWYQQILGQGPKLLIQFQNNGVVDDSQLPKDRFSAERLKGVDSTLKIQPAKLEDSAVYLCASSLIAGPAYEQYFGPGTRLTVT.

This clonotype has a handful of counts. V gene TRBV29-1 combines with J gene TRBJ2-4; tentatively, D is TRBD2 (6 bases). Trimming pared 0 bases from V and 0 bases from J, leaving 15 bases between. Germline V lookup: CDR1 SQVTM, CDR2 ANQGSEA. CDR3 length: 17 amino acids. CDR3 loop: CSVEDFVRRGAKNIQYF. CDR3 sequence (DNA): TGCAGCGTTGAAGATTTCGTCCGGAGGGGAGCCAAAAACATTCAGTACTTC.